This T cell receptor (beta chain) derives from a study of cytomegalovirus exposure and HLA in healthy donors (dated by TCRdb to about 2017). Regarding the study in general: The 500 to 700 repertoires of the first cohort and the approximately 130 validation repertoires were produced on the same platform, according to a later analysis. The study aimed to test whether signatures of past pathogen exposure could be identified by cataloging public T cell receptors. Besides the first cohort of around 700 subjects, a separate validation cohort made up of 120 different subjects was used. To predict cytomegalovirus infection status, the study brought together high-throughput TCR immunosequencing, statistical association of individual TCRs with disease status, and machine learning.

The donors belonged to the validation cohort of 120 subjects, which was separate from the roughly 680-subject first cohort. On the study overall, not on this receptor specifically: Across donors, most TCR sequences were observed very rarely, whereas some public TCRs were present in many individuals. Three of the identified cytomegalovirus-associated TCR beta chains were confirmed in vitro to be specific for cytomegalovirus antigens. In a later analysis, TCRs clustered in the first cohort were found to also tend to co-occur in the roughly 120 validation repertoires, with 94% of cluster scores above 0. A total of about 150 TCR beta chains were listed by the study as associated with cytomegalovirus. The validation cohort had no HLA typing available for a later analysis, so co-occurrence within that cohort was assessed over all 130 or so repertoires. The classifier was reported to diagnose cytomegalovirus status with high specificity and sensitivity in both the original cohort and the validation cohort. According to the authors, the approach could potentially be generalized to other disease states and immunological phenotypes.

Notes on this clone: It has no known antigen specificity. No base quality values were provided; no much bigger clone lies one nucleotide off.

The library was generated by the immunoSEQ multiplex PCR assay. For the original study's pipeline: A statistical classification framework was developed to diagnose cytomegalovirus status using the catalog of TCR beta chain sequences. TCRdb took over this immuneACCESS table, retaining in-frame rearrangements with V and J assigned. Such tables are incomplete; in checked studies, under half of the missing clones stem from an unresolved V gene, and the remainder is unexplained. V, J and clone size are those of that table, while D and trimming were read from the DNA. Here the sample has 85,000 to 95,000 clones; around 96% occur a single time. The top ten clones comprise more than 0.65% of the sample. Via the germline V gene (reference sequence), CDR1 is MNHEY and CDR2 SMNVEV. Cut back by 6 bases and 4 bases, the V and J ends lie 20 bases apart. Reading from cysteine to phenylalanine, the CDR3 counts 16 amino acids. The only DNA kept is the CDR3, 48 bases in frame from the first base.

This clonotype was obtained from a man between 18 and 29 years old in good health and CMV-seronegative. Recombination linked TRBV27 to TRBJ2-3; the D gene identity is not certain. What was sequenced was PBMCs. The base sequence is TGTGCCAGCAGCCTCTATGCAGGAATAGACCCAGATACGCAGTATTTT. Its amino acids are CASSLYAGIDPDTQYF.